These 27 T cell receptor beta chains came from one sample sequenced in a study of early T cells in non-severe SARS-CoV-2 infection. TCRdb called the 5' RACE reads again in MiXCR, with one record for every CDR3 protein. The sample carries approximately 69,000 distinct CDR3 sequences, about an eighth recorded once. Sequencing used whole blood. The receptors here all came from an adult who was a healthcare worker with PCR-confirmed SARS-CoV-2 infection or an uninfected control (not recorded which).

This clonotype was seen many times. Here the CDR3 reads CSAGTSGEVDTQYF. CDR3 DNA sequence: TGCAGCGCCGGGACTAGCGGGGAGGTGGATACGCAGTATTTT. J is TRBJ2-3 and V is TRBV29-1, with TRBD2 matching over 13 bases. V lost 7 bases and J lost 6; bases outside the gene matches: 7. Germline V gene sequence: CDR1 SQVTM, CDR2 ANQGSEA. This CDR3 has 14 residues.

The V and J genes are TRBV9 and TRBJ1-1, with D unclear. Per the germline V gene, CDR1 is SGDLS and CDR2 is YYNGEE. CDR3 length equals 13 residues. V was shortened by 1 base and J by 1 base, with 5 bases between the two germline ends. The CDR3 DNA sequence: TGTGCCAGCAGCGTAATCGAGAACACTGAAGCTTTCTTT. Its protein product is CASSVIENTEAFF.

The J gene is TRBJ2-7, the V gene TRBV13, with 11 bases lining up with TRBD1. Trimming cost V 8 bases and J 9 bases; bases outside gene matches: 9. CDR1 and CDR2 from the germline V gene are PRHDT and FYEKMQ (reference sequence). This CDR3 has 13 amino acids. As DNA, the CDR3 is TGTGCCAGCGAGGACAGGGGGCACCTTGTGCAGTACTTC. Translating gives CASEDRGHLVQYF.

This clonotype was detected only a few times. The V gene is TRBV5-1, the J gene TRBJ2-2; perhaps TRBD1 as D (5 bases). Germline V gives CDR1 SGHRS, CDR2 YFSETQ. The CDR3 has 14 residues. V was clipped by 5 bases and J by 7 bases, with 15 bases between them. The DNA of the CDR3 is TGCGCCAGCAGAGGGCAGGGCATTTTCGGGGAGCTGTTTTTT. Its translation is CASRGQGIFGELFF.

This clonotype was counted ten times or more. The rearrangement uses TRBV18 and TRBJ1-4; no firm D call. The CDR3 length is 14 residues. CDR1 KGHSH and CDR2 LQKENI come from the germline V gene. Trimming left V 2 bases short and J 5 bases short, with 9 bases between. Here the CDR3 DNA reads TGTGCCAGCTCACCAAACGCCTGGAATGAAAAACTGTTTTTT. Translating gives CASSPNAWNEKLFF. The whole variable domain, filled in from reference TRBV18 and TRBJ1-4, reads NAGVMQNPRHLVRRRGQEARLRCSPMKGHSHVYWYRQLPEEGLKFMVYLQKENIIDESGMPKERFSAEFPKEGPSILRIQQVVRGDSAAYFCASSPNAWNEKLFFGSGTQLSVL.

This clonotype appeared many times. The rearrangement uses TRBV7-2 and TRBJ2-1; TRBD2 agrees at 8 bases. Germline values: CDR1 SGHTA, CDR2 FQGNSA. The CDR3 sequence is 15 residues long. The V and J ends lost 5 bases and 4 bases, in that order; junction bases with no gene match: 7. The CDR3 sequence is CASSTGLAVYNEQFF. As DNA, the CDR3 is TGTGCCAGCAGCACTGGACTAGCAGTATACAATGAGCAGTTCTTC.

This clonotype was counted a few times. The rearrangement uses TRBV4-3 and TRBJ2-1; either TRBD1 or TRBD2 may supply D (6 bases each). The CDR3 contains 15 residues. V gave up 1 base and J gave up 4 bases, with 11 bases separating them. The germline gives CDR1 LGHNA, CDR2 YSLEER. The CDR3 is CASSQAGARYNEQFF. For the CDR3, the DNA is TGCGCCAGCAGCCAAGCGGGGGCGCGGTACAATGAGCAGTTCTTC.

This clonotype was observed at least ten times. The chain employs TRBV5-1 and TRBJ2-1; D is undetermined. The CDR3 spans 13 residues. V was shortened by 3 bases and J by 4 bases, with 8 bases between the two germline ends. Germline values: CDR1 SGHRS, CDR2 YFSETQ. CDR3 residues: CASSSDGYNEQFF. The DNA for the CDR3 is TGCGCCAGCAGCTCCGATGGATACAATGAGCAGTTCTTC.

The chain is built from TRBV14 and TRBJ2-1; D uncertain. CDR3 size: 12 residues. In germline, CDR1 is SGHDN, CDR2 FVKESK. Deletions cut 3 bases from V and 6 bases from J, with 6 bases between. The CDR3: CASSHLANEQFF. The CDR3 nucleotides read TGTGCCAGCAGCCACCTCGCCAATGAGCAGTTCTTC.

This clonotype was seen many times. This chain uses TRBV6-5 with TRBJ2-7; possibly TRBD2 for D (5 bases). Per the germline V gene, CDR1 is MNHEY and CDR2 is SVGAGI. V was cut by 7 bases and J by 2 bases, with 18 bases left in between. The CDR3 runs to 15 residues. The DNA for the CDR3 is TGTGCCAGCACCCCCCCCGGAGGACTTGCCTACGAGCAGTACTTC. Encoded protein: CASTPPGGLAYEQYF.

A few counts support this clonotype. The chain combines TRBV7-8 with TRBJ2-5; 9 positions match TRBD2. V trimming: 0 bases; J trimming: 4 bases; junction bases outside the gene matches: 12. This CDR3 is built from 18 residues. Germline assignment: CDR1 SGHVS and CDR2 FQNEAQ. The CDR3 DNA reads as TGTGCCAGCAGCTTAGCGGAGGCGGGAGGGCACCTGGGAGAGACCCAGTACTTC. Translating gives CASSLAEAGGHLGETQYF. Drawing the rest from reference TRBV7-8 and TRBJ2-5, the complete variable domain is GAGVSQSPRYKVAKRGQDVALRCDPISGHVSLFWYQQALGQGPEFLTYFQNEAQLDKSGLPSDRFFAERPEGSVSTLKIQRTQQEDSAVYLCASSLAEAGGHLGETQYFGPGTRLLVL.

At least ten counts were recorded for this clonotype. The chain combines TRBV23-1 with TRBJ2-3; 10 positions agree with TRBD1. TRBV23-1 is an ORF; its function is uncertain. The junction had 5 bases not matched to a gene; V was cut back by 3 bases and J by 2 bases. CDR3 size: 16 residues. CDR3 nucleotides: TGCGCCAGCAGTCACCCCGGGACAGGGGTCACAGATACGCAGTATTTT. Its translation: CASSHPGTGVTDTQYF.

This clonotype has only a few counts. The rearrangement links TRBV10-3 to TRBJ2-5, with 7 positions matching TRBD2. The CDR3 length is 11 residues. The germline CDR1 and CDR2 sequences are ENHRY and SYGVKD. Trimming cost V 8 bases and J 3 bases; bases outside gene matches: 0. The CDR3 DNA reads as TGTGCCATCCGGGGGGAAGAGACCCAGTACTTC. This sequence encodes CAIRGEETQYF.

The sample holds many counts of this clonotype. This chain links TRBV2 with TRBJ2-7, with 13 bases aligning to TRBD2. Unmatched junction bases numbered 6, after V lost 6 bases and J lost 4 bases. CDR1 is SNHLY, CDR2 FYNNEI, per germline. The CDR3 has 15 amino acids. The CDR3 DNA sequence: TGTGCCAGCAGCGGGGGACTAGCGGGAATTTACGAGCAGTACTTC. Amino acids: CASSGGLAGIYEQYF.

This clonotype was detected only a few times. The J gene is TRBJ1-1, the V gene TRBV12-3 or TRBV12-4; D possibly corresponds to TRBD1 (5 bases). V gave up 7 bases and J gave up 7 bases, with 13 bases separating them. This CDR3 has 12 residues. CDR3 sequence (DNA): TGTGCCAGCACTGGGGATGGGGGTGAAGCTTTCTTT. Its translation: CASTGDGGEAFF.

This clonotype was counted many times. The V call is TRBV18, the J call TRBJ2-3; 7 bases are a match to TRBD1. Trimming took 5 bases from V and 4 from J; bases not matched to a gene: 3. The CDR3 contains 13 residues. The germline V gene encodes CDR1 KGHSH and CDR2 LQKENI. The DNA of the CDR3 is TGTGCCAGCTCATCGGGACAGTCAGATACGCAGTATTTT. This gives the protein CASSSGQSDTQYF.

The V call is TRBV2, the J call TRBJ1-1, with a possible D match to TRBD1 (6 bases). The CDR3 sequence is 14 residues long. V was pared by 6 bases and J by 1 base, with 12 bases between. CDR1 and CDR2 from the germline V gene are SNHLY and FYNNEI. The CDR3 spells CASSPDSSNTEAFF. The CDR3 region has the DNA TGTGCCAGCAGCCCGGACAGCTCGAACACTGAAGCTTTCTTT.

This clonotype was found many times. The chain uses TRBV29-1 and TRBJ2-5; D unresolved. Germline values: CDR1 SQVTM, CDR2 ANQGSEA. V was clipped by 4 bases and J by 1 base, with 7 bases between them. CDR3 length equals 12 residues. In nucleotides, the CDR3 is TGCAGCGTTGCTCCAGCCCAAGAGACCCAGTACTTC. Its protein is CSVAPAQETQYF. The full variable domain, its missing parts supplied by reference TRBV29-1 and TRBJ2-5, is SAVISQKPSRDICQRGTSLTIQCQVDSQVTMMFWYRQQPGQSLTLIATANQGSEATYESGFVIDKFPISRPNLTFSTLTVSNMSPEDSSIYLCSVAPAQETQYFGPGTRLLVL.

The genes are TRBV7-2 and TRBJ2-5; 8 nucleotides match TRBD2. CDR1 SGHTA and CDR2 FQGNSA come from the germline V gene. V lost 6 bases, J lost 4 bases, and 13 bases stayed unmatched. The CDR3 is 16 amino acids. In DNA form, the CDR3 reads TGTGCCAGCAGGGTTTCGCGGGGGGAATTTTTAGAGACCCAGTACTTC. Its translation: CASRVSRGEFLETQYF.

A few counts support this clonotype. The V call is TRBV19, the J call TRBJ2-1; 10 positions agree with TRBD2. J lost 5 bases, V lost 6 bases, and 22 bases had no gene match. This CDR3 contains 20 residues. The germline V gene has CDR1 LNHDA and CDR2 SQIVND (reference sequence). The CDR3, as DNA: TGTGCCAGTAGACCACGCTTGGGGAGTAGGGGGACTAGCGTAAACAATGAGCAGTTCTTC. This translates into CASRPRLGSRGTSVNNEQFF.

This chain connects TRBV7-8 to TRBJ2-7; D ambiguous. The CDR3 runs 17 residues. Germline CDR1 SGHVS, CDR2 FQNEAQ. The V gene lost 4 bases and the J gene lost 7 bases, with 26 bases spanning the gap. CDR3 nucleotides: TGTGCCAGCAGCTCCGACTTATGGGTTACTAAGTCCTGGGAGCAGTACTTC. Amino acids: CASSSDLWVTKSWEQYF.

The rearrangement joins TRBV5-6 to TRBJ2-3; 13 bases line up with TRBD2. The CDR3 has 17 amino acids. Germline trimming cut 5 bases from V and 6 bases from J; bases unmatched to any gene: 12. Germline-derived CDR1 and CDR2 are SGHDT and YYEEEE. CDR3 in DNA: TGTGCCAGCAGATCCGGGACTAGCGGGACCCCCTCGGATACGCAGTATTTT. Translating it yields CASRSGTSGTPSDTQYF. Full variable domain (rest looked up from reference TRBV5-6 and TRBJ2-3): DAGVTQSPTHLIKTRGQQVTLRCSPKSGHDTVSWYQQALGQGPQFIFQYYEEEERQRGNFPDRFSGHQFPNYSSELNVNALLLGDSALYLCASRSGTSGTPSDTQYFGPGTRLTVL.

In its sample, this clonotype was seen many times. The chain is built from TRBV6-6 and TRBJ2-7, with 8 bases aligning to TRBD1. From germline, CDR1 is MNHNY and CDR2 SVGAGI (reference sequence). V shed 0 bases and J 0 bases; nucleotides not matched to a gene: 4. This CDR3 has 16 residues. CDR3 region: CASSYSYRGNSYEQYF. CDR3 coding DNA: TGTGCCAGCAGTTACTCGTACAGGGGGAACTCCTACGAGCAGTACTTC.

There are many counts of this clonotype. This sequence joins TRBV6-1 and TRBJ2-7; D not resolved. V lost 7 bases and J lost 5, with 9 bases in between. Germline V lookup: CDR1 MNHNS, CDR2 SASEGT. The CDR3 totals 11 residues. The CDR3 DNA reads TGTGCCAGCATTGAGATTAACGAGCAGTACTTC. Translated: CASIEINEQYF.

This clonotype has a handful of counts. The chain carries TRBV19 and TRBJ1-4, with 7 positions matching TRBD1. Trimming at V came to 7 bases and at J to 0 bases, leaving 14 bases not matched to a gene. The CDR3 extends over 18 amino acids. Germline values: CDR1 LNHDA, CDR2 SQIVND (reference sequence). CDR3 sequence: CASTDPGQANPTNEKLFF. CDR3 in DNA: TGTGCCAGTACCGACCCCGGACAGGCCAACCCAACTAATGAAAAACTGTTTTTT. The full variable domain, with the rest looked up from reference TRBV19 and TRBJ1-4, is DGGITQSPKYLFRKEGQNVTLSCEQNLNHDAMYWYRQDPGQGLRLIYYSQIVNDFQKGDIAEGYSVSREKKESFPLTVTSAQKNPTAFYLCASTDPGQANPTNEKLFFGSGTQLSVL.

The chain couples TRBV7-2 to TRBJ2-5, with D perhaps TRBD2 (5 bases). Trimming left V 3 bases short and J 5 bases short, with 10 bases between. The CDR3 contains 13 residues. Germline V gives CDR1 SGHTA, CDR2 FQGNSA. The CDR3 bases are TGTGCCAGCAGCTTTACTAGTTTGGAGACCCAGTACTTC. It translates to CASSFTSLETQYF.

This clonotype was detected only a few times. This rearrangement joins TRBV20-1 to TRBJ1-2; D gene ambiguous. This CDR3 region has 12 residues. The V end was cut by 3 bases, the J end by 0 bases, with 5 bases between. Germline loops: CDR1 DFQATT, CDR2 SNEGSKA (reference sequence). The CDR3 is CSARRPNYGYTF. Written as DNA, the CDR3 is TGCAGTGCTAGGAGGCCTAACTATGGCTACACCTTC.